This TCR beta chain appears in the sequencing data of a study of PD-1 blockade in mismatch repair-deficient tumors. Study-wide background: Enrolled about 2013-2017, patients had progressing, pretreated mismatch repair-deficient cancers of 12 to 13 types.

Every patient had mismatch repair deficiency by PCR or immunohistochemistry. The TCR-sequenced patients were a few responders to pembrolizumab. A note on this clone: The antigen is undetermined.

The CDR3 spans 12 residues. V was trimmed by 5 bases and J by 1 base, leaving 6 bases between them. Germline assignment: CDR1 SGHAT and CDR2 FQNNGV. TCRdb keeps only in-frame clones here, not all; method: immunoSEQ multiplex PCR. The sample gives about 38,000 clones, 70% to 90% of which show up once; roughly 3.9% is in the top ten. The study, taken as a whole, reports: Tumor-resident clones, often absent from pretreatment blood, expanded after pembrolizumab and then contracted.

Sample: peripheral blood, taken 75 to 85 weeks after starting pembrolizumab. The receptor comes from an adult with mismatch repair-deficient cancer. The chain links TRBV11-2 to TRBJ2-7; D is unresolved. CDR3 region: CASSPHSYEQYF. CDR3 DNA sequence: TGTGCCAGCAGCCCGCATTCCTACGAGCAGTACTTC.